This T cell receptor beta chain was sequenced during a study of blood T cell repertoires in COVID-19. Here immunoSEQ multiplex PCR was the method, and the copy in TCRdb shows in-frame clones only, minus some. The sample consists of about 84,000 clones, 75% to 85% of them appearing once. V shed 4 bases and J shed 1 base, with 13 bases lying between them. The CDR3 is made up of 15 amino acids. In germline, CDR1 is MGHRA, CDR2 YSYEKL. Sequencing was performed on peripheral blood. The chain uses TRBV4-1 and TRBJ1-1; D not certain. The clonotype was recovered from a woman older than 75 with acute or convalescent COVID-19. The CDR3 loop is CASSRRGQQNTEAFF. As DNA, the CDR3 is TGCGCCAGCAGCCGGAGAGGGCAGCAGAACACTGAAGCTTTCTTT.